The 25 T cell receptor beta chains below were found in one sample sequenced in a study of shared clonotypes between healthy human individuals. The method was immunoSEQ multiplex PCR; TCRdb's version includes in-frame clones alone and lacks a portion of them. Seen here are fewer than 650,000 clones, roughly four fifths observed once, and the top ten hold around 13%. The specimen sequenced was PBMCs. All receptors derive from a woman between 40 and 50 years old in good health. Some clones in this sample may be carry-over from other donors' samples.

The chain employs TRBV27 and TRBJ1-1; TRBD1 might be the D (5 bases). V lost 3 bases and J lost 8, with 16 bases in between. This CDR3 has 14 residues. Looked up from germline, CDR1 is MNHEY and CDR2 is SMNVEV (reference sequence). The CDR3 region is CASSFRQPIAEAFF. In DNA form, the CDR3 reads TGTGCCAGCAGTTTTCGACAGCCTATAGCCGAAGCTTTCTTT.

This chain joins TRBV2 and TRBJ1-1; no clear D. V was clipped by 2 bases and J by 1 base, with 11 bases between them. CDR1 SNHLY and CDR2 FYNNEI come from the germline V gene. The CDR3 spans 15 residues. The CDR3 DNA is TGTGCCAGCAGTGAACTCCGGCCGGAGAACACTGAAGCTTTCTTT. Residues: CASSELRPENTEAFF.

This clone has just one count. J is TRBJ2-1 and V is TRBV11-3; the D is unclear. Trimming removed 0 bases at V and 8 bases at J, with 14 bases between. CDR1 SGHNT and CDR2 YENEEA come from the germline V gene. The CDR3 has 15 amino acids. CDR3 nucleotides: TGTGCCAGCAGCTTAGATGCCGCTAGAGGTGATGAGCAGTTCTTC. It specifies CASSLDAARGDEQFF.

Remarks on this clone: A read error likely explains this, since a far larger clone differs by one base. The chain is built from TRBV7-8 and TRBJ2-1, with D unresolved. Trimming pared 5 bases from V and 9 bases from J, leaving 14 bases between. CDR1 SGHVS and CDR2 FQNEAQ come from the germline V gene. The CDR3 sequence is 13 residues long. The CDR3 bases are TGTGCCAGCAGCATTCGTGACGGGCGTGAGCAGTTCTTC. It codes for CASSIRDGREQFF.

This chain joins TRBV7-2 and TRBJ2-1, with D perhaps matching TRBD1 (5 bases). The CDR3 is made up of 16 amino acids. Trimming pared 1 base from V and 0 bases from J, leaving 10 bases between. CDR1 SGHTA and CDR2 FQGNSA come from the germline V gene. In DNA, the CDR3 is TGTGCCAGCAGCTTAGGGGGCAGCGACTCCTACAATGAGCAGTTCTTC. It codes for CASSLGGSDSYNEQFF. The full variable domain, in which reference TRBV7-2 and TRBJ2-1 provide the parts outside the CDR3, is GAGVSQSPSNKVTEKGKDVELRCDPISGHTALYWYRQSLGQGLEFLIYFQGNSAPDKSGLPSDRFSAERTGGSVSTLTIQRTQQEDSAVYLCASSLGGSDSYNEQFFGPGTRLTVL.

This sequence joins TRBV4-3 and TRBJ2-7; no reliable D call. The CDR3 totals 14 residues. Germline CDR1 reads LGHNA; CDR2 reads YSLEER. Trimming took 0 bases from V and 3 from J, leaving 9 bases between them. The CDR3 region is CASSQDVNSYEQYF. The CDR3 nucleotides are TGCGCCAGCAGCCAAGATGTCAACAGCTACGAGCAGTACTTC.

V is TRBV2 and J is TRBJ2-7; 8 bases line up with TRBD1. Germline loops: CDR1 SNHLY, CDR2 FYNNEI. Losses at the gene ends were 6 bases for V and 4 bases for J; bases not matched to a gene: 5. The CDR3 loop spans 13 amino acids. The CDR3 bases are TGTGCCAGCAGGACAGGGGAGCGGTACGAGCAGTACTTC. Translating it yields CASRTGERYEQYF.

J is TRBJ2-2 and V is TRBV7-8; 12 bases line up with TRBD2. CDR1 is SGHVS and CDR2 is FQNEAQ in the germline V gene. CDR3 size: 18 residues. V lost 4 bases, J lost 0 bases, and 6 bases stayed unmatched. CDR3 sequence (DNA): TGTGCCAGCAGCTCCCTAGCGGGAGGGCCCGCGAACACCGGGGAGCTGTTTTTT. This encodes CASSSLAGGPANTGELFF. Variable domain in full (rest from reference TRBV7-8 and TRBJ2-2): GAGVSQSPRYKVAKRGQDVALRCDPISGHVSLFWYQQALGQGPEFLTYFQNEAQLDKSGLPSDRFFAERPEGSVSTLKIQRTQQEDSAVYLCASSSLAGGPANTGELFFGEGSRLTVL.

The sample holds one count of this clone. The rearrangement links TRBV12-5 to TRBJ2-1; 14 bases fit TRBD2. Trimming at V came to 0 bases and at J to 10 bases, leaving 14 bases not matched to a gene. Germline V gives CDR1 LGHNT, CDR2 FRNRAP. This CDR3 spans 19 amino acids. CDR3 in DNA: TGTGCTAGTGGTTTGGTACTGGGACTAGCGGGAGCCCTTGATCGCGAGCAGTTCTTC. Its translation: CASGLVLGLAGALDREQFF.

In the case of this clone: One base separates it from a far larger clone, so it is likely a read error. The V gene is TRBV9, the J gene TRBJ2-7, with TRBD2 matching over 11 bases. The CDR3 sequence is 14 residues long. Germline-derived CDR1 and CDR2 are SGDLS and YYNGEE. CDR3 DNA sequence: TGTACCAGCAGCGTAGGTAGCGGGAGGGAAGAGCAGTACTTC. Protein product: CTSSVGSGREEQYF.

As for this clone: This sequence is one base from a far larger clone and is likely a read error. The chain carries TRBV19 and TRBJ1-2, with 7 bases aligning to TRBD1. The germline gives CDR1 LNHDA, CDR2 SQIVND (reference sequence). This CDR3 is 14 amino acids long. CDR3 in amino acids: CASSIVGQVYGCTF. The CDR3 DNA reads TGTGCCAGTAGTATAGTTGGACAGGTCTATGGCTGCACCTTC.

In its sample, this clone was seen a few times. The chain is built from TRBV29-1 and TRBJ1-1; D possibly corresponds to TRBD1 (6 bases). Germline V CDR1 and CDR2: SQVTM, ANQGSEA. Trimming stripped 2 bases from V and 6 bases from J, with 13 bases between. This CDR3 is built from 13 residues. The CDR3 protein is CSVEWGGGPEAFF. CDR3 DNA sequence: TGCAGCGTTGAATGGGGAGGGGGACCTGAAGCTTTCTTT. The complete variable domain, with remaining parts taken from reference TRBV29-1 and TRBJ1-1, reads SAVISQKPSRDICQRGTSLTIQCQVDSQVTMMFWYRQQPGQSLTLIATANQGSEATYESGFVIDKFPISRPNLTFSTLTVSNMSPEDSSIYLCSVEWGGGPEAFFGQGTRLTVV.

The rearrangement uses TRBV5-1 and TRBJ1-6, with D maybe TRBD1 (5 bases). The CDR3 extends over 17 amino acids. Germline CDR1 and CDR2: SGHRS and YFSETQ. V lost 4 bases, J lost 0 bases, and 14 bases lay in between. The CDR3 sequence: CASSPGLPSSYNSPLHF. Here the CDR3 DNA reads TGCGCCAGCAGCCCGGGACTCCCAAGCTCCTATAATTCACCCCTCCACTTT.

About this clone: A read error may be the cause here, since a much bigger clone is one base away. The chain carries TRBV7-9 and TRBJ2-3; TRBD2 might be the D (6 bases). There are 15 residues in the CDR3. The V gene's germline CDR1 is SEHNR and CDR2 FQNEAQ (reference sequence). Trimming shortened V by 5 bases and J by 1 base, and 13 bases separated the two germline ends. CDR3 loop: CASSGGVDGTDTQYF. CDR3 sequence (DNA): TGTGCCAGCAGCGGAGGGGTGGACGGCACAGATACGCAGTATTTT.

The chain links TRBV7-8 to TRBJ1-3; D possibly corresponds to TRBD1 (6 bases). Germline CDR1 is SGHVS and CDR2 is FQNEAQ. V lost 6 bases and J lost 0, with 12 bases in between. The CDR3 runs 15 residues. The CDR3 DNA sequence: TGTGCCAGCAGGGAGACAGGTATCTCTGGAAACACCATATATTTT. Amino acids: CASRETGISGNTIYF.

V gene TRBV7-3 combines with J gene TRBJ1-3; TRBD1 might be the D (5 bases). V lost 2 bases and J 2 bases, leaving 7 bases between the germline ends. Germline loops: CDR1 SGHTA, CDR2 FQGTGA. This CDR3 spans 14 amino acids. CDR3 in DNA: TGTGCCAGCAGCTTAGGGGCAGCTGGAAACACCATATATTTT. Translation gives CASSLGAAGNTIYF. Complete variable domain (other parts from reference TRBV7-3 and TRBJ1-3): GAGVSQTPSNKVTEKGKYVELRCDPISGHTALYWYRQSLGQGPEFLIYFQGTGAADDSGLPNDRFFAVRPEGSVSTLKIQRTERGDSAVYLCASSLGAAGNTIYFGEGSWLTVV.

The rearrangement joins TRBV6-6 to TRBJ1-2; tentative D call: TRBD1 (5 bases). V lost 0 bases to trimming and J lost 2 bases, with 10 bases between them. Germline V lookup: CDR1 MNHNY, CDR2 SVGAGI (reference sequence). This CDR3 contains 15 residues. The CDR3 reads CASSYSRDANYGYTF. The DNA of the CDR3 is TGTGCCAGCAGTTACTCGCGGGACGCAAACTATGGCTACACCTTC.

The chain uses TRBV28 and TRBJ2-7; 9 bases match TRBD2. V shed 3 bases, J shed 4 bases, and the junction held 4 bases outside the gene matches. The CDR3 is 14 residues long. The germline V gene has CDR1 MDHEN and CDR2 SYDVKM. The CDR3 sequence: CASSLPTSGYEQYF. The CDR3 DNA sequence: TGTGCCAGCAGTTTGCCGACTAGCGGATACGAGCAGTACTTC.

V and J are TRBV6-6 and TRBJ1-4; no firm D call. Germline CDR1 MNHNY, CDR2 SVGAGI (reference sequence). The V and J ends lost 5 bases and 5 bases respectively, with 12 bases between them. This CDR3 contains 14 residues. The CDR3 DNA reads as TGTGCCAGCAGTACCCCGATGGGGAATGAAAAACTGTTTTTT. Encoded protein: CASSTPMGNEKLFF.

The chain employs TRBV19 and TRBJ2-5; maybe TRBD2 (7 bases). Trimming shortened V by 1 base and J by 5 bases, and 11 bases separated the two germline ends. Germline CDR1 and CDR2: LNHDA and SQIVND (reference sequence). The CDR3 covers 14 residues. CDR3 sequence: CASSIAGGVETQYF. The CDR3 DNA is TGTGCCAGTAGTATAGCGGGGGGCGTCGAGACCCAGTACTTC.

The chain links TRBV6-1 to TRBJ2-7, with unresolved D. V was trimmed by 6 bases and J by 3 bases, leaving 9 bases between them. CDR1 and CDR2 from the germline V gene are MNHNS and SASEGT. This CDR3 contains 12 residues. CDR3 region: CASSPEHYEQYF. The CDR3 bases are TGTGCCAGCAGCCCGGAACACTACGAGCAGTACTTC.

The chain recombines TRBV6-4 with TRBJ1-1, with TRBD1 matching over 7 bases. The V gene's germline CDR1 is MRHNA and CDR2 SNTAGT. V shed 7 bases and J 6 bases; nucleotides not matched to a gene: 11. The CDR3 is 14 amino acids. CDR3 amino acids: CASMPTGGGPEAFF. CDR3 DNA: TGTGCCAGCATGCCCACAGGAGGGGGCCCTGAAGCTTTCTTT.

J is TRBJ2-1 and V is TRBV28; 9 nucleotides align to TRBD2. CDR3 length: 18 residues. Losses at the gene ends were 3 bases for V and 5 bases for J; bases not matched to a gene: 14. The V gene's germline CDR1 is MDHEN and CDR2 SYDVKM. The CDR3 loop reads CASSFFLRMAGGNNEQFF. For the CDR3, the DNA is TGTGCCAGCAGTTTCTTCCTTAGGATGGCGGGAGGGAACAATGAGCAGTTCTTC. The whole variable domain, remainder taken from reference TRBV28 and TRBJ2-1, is DVKVTQSSRYLVKRTGEKVFLECVQDMDHENMFWYRQDPGLGLRLIYFSYDVKMKEKGDIPEGYSVSREKKERFSLILESASTNQTSMYLCASSFFLRMAGGNNEQFFGPGTRLTVL.

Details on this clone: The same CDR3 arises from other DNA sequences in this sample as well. The DNA for the CDR3 is TGCGCCAGCAGCCTGGGACAGGGTTACTTGTACGGCTACACCTTC. Its protein is CASSLGQGYLYGYTF. The genes are TRBV5-1 and TRBJ1-2; 9 bases are shared with TRBD1. With V trimmed by 4 bases and J by 8 bases, 12 bases remained unmatched. This CDR3 is 15 amino acids long. Per the germline V gene, CDR1 is SGHRS and CDR2 is YFSETQ.

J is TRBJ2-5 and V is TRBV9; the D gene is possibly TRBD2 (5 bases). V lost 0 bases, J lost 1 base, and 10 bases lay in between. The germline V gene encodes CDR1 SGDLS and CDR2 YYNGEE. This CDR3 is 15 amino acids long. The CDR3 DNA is TGTGCCAGCAGCGTAGGAGGGAGTCTCCAAGAGACCCAGTACTTC. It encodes CASSVGGSLQETQYF.